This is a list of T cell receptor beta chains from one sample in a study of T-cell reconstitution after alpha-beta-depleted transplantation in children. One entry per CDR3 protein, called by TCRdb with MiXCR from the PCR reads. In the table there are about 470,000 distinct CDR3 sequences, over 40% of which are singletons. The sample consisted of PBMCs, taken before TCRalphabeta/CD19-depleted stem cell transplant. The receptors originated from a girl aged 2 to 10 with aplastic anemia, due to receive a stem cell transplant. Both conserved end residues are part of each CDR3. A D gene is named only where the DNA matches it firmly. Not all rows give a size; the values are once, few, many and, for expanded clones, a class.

TGTGCCAGCAGTTTATACAGCCCCAATGAGCAGTTCTTC,CASSLYSPNEQFF,few,.,TRBJ2-1,TRBV12-3/TRBV12-4,13
TGCGCCAGCAGCTTGGGGGGCAGGCACGAGCAGTACTTC,CASSLGGRHEQYF,.,.,TRBJ2-7,TRBV5-1,13
TGTGCCAGCATGGTGGGGGGACTAATGAACACTGAAGCTTTCTTT,CASMVGGLMNTEAFF,once,.,TRBJ1-1,TRBV27,15
TGCGCCAGCAGCCCACAGCTGGATACGCAGTATTTT,CASSPQLDTQYF,.,.,TRBJ2-3,TRBV5-1,12
TGTGCCAGCAGTTACAGCACTGGGACCGGGGAGCTGTTTTTT,CASSYSTGTGELFF,.,.,TRBJ2-2,TRBV12-3/TRBV12-4,14
TGTGCCAGCAGCGAAAGCGGGAGGCGCACAGATACGCAGTATTTT,CASSESGRRTDTQYF,.,TRBD2,TRBJ2-3,TRBV13,15
TGTGCCAGCAGCTTAGTGGGAACCGACAATGAGCAGTTCTTC,CASSLVGTDNEQFF,.,.,TRBJ2-1,TRBV7-8,14
TGTGCCACCAGTGACCCTGGAGAAGGGGATACGCAGTATTTT,CATSDPGEGDTQYF,.,.,TRBJ2-3,TRBV24-1,14
TGTGCCTGGAGCTTCCGGTACGAGCAGTACTTC,CAWSFRYEQYF,.,.,TRBJ2-7,TRBV30,11
TGCAGTGCTGGGAGGACAGCGCAAGAGACCCAGTACTTC,CSAGRTAQETQYF,.,.,TRBJ2-5,TRBV20-1,13
TGCAGTGCTAATAAAGCGGGCTCCTACAATGAGCAGTTCTTC,CSANKAGSYNEQFF,.,.,TRBJ2-1,TRBV20-1,14
TGTGCCAGCAGCTCCTCAAGGGCGGGCGTGAGCTCCTACGAGCAGTACTTC,CASSSSRAGVSSYEQYF,.,.,TRBJ2-7,TRBV13,17
TGCGCCAGCAGCCCCACAGGAACCACAGATACGCAGTATTTT,CASSPTGTTDTQYF,few,.,TRBJ2-3,TRBV5-1,14
TGTGCCAGCAGTACCTTAGGGGAGCAGTACTTC,CASSTLGEQYF,many,.,TRBJ2-7,TRBV27,11
TGTGCCAGTAGACCCAAGGTCCGGGGGCCCCAGCATTTT,CASRPKVRGPQHF,.,.,TRBJ1-5,TRBV19,13
TGCAGTGCTAGACCCACGGGGGGCAAGTCGACCGTGGAGCTGTTTTTT,CSARPTGGKSTVELFF,.,.,TRBJ2-2,TRBV20-1,16
TGCAGTGGAAGGGGGGGGAACTCCTACGAGCAGTACTTC,CSGRGGNSYEQYF,once,.,TRBJ2-7,TRBV20-1,13
TGTGCCAGCTCACCAGGGTTAACAGATACGCAGTATTTT,CASSPGLTDTQYF,.,.,TRBJ2-3,TRBV18,13
TGTGCCAGCAGTTATATACGTTCCTCTGGAAACACCATATATTTT,CASSYIRSSGNTIYF,.,.,TRBJ1-3,TRBV7-9,15
TGTGCCAGCAGTTACGTGGGCAGTAACAAGGGCGAGCAGTACTTC,CASSYVGSNKGEQYF,once,.,TRBJ2-7,TRBV6-5,15
TGTGCCAGCAGCTCCTGGATGTCGGACTATGGCTACACCTTC,CASSSWMSDYGYTF,.,.,TRBJ1-2,TRBV5-6,14
TGTGCCAGCAGCTTAGACGGACAGGGGCCACAAGAGACCCAGTACTTC,CASSLDGQGPQETQYF,.,TRBD1,TRBJ2-5,TRBV7-9,16
TGTGCCAGCAGTGCGCACAGGGACACCCAAGAGACCCAGTACTTC,CASSAHRDTQETQYF,many,.,TRBJ2-5,TRBV12-3/TRBV12-4,15
TGTGCCAGCAGTAACCGGGATCACCACAACGAGCAGTACTTC,CASSNRDHHNEQYF,.,.,TRBJ2-7,TRBV12-3/TRBV12-4,14
TGTGCCAGCAGTGACAGTGGAGGCAATCAGCCCCAGCATTTT,CASSDSGGNQPQHF,many,.,TRBJ1-5,TRBV6-1,14
TGCGCCAGCAGCCCGCTGACAGGGGGCAGATCATGGACGCAGTATTTT,CASSPLTGGRSWTQYF,.,TRBD1,TRBJ2-3,TRBV4-1,16
TGTGCCAGCGGGGGTCTCCTGAATGAAAAACTGTTTTTT,CASGGLLNEKLFF,many,.,TRBJ1-4,TRBV25-1,13
TGTGCCAGCAGCTTAGAGAGTAGCGGGGCTTCTAGCACAGATACGCAGTATTTT,CASSLESSGASSTDTQYF,.,TRBD2,TRBJ2-3,TRBV7-8,18
TGTGCCAGCAGTTCTAAAGACGCCCGCACCGAGACCCAGTACTTC,CASSSKDARTETQYF,.,.,TRBJ2-5,TRBV27,15
TGCAGCGGCAACCTCAACAGGGTTTACAATGAGCAGTTCTTC,CSGNLNRVYNEQFF,.,.,TRBJ2-1,TRBV29-1,14
TGCAGCGTTAGCAAAGGGTATAGCTATGGCTACACCTTC,CSVSKGYSYGYTF,few,.,TRBJ1-2,TRBV29-1,13
TGTGCCAGCAGGGACGCCGCCCCCTATGGCTACACCTTC,CASRDAAPYGYTF,many,.,TRBJ1-2,TRBV2,13
TGTGCCAGCAGTTGGGAGGGACTAGCGGCGACAGATACGCAGTATTTT,CASSWEGLAATDTQYF,.,TRBD2,TRBJ2-3,TRBV6-5,16
TGTGCCAGCAGCCAACCGGGACTAGCGGGGGTCAATGAGCAGTTCTTC,CASSQPGLAGVNEQFF,few,TRBD2,TRBJ2-1,TRBV7-8,16
TGCAGTGCTAGAGCTCCCCTGAGGGGTGGCCCGGGAGAGCAGTTCTTC,CSARAPLRGGPGEQFF,.,.,TRBJ2-1,TRBV20-1,16
TGTGCCGTCGGGGGGACACAGTACGAGCAGTACTTC,CAVGGTQYEQYF,.,.,TRBJ2-7,TRBV10-3,12
TGTGCCAGCATCCTCAGTGGGACTAGCGGGCCTAATAGGAATGAGCAGTTCTTC,CASILSGTSGPNRNEQFF,.,TRBD2,TRBJ2-1,TRBV6-1,18
TGCAGTGCTCCGAGAGCGGGGCGAGCGGAAAATGAGCAGTTCTTC,CSAPRAGRAENEQFF,.,TRBD2,TRBJ2-1,TRBV20-1,15
TGTGCCTGGACGGGCGTCGAGGAAAAACTGTTTTTT,CAWTGVEEKLFF,many,.,TRBJ1-4,TRBV30,12
TGTGCCAGCAGCAGGCTCGGAAATGAGCAGTTCTTC,CASSRLGNEQFF,many,.,TRBJ2-1,TRBV12-3/TRBV12-4,12
TGCGCCAGCAGCGTTGGTGGGGGGACTAGCGGGAGAACCTACAATGAGCAGTTCTTC,CASSVGGGTSGRTYNEQFF,.,TRBD2,TRBJ2-1,TRBV5-1,19
TGTGCCAGCAGCCCCGACAGGGGAAGGGATAATGAGCAGTTCTTC,CASSPDRGRDNEQFF,.,TRBD1,TRBJ2-1,TRBV6-1,15
TGTGCCAGCAGACCTGACAGGACTGGAAACACCATATATTTT,CASRPDRTGNTIYF,once,.,TRBJ1-3,TRBV12-3/TRBV12-4,14
TGTGCCAGCAGCTTAGGCTCCGCGAGGGAGCAGTTCTTC,CASSLGSAREQFF,few,.,TRBJ2-1,TRBV11-3,13
TGTGCCAGCAGCTTAAGGTATCAAAAGTGGGACTCCTACAATGAGCAGTTCTTC,CASSLRYQKWDSYNEQFF,many,.,TRBJ2-1,TRBV11-1,18
TGTGCCACCAGCACGGGGTTCGGGCGAGGGGCTTTCTTT,CATSTGFGRGAFF,few,.,TRBJ1-1,TRBV15,13
TGTGCCAGCAGCGTAGCTGTGGGGGACAGGGGGCTAGAGACCCAGTACTTC,CASSVAVGDRGLETQYF,few,TRBD1,TRBJ2-5,TRBV9,17
TGTGCCAGCAGCCGAACTAGCGCAAGCACAGATACGCAGTATTTT,CASSRTSASTDTQYF,few,TRBD2,TRBJ2-3,TRBV7-2,15
TGTGCCAGCAGCAGACAGACTGGCTCTGGGGCCAACGTCCTGACTTTC,CASSRQTGSGANVLTF,.,.,TRBJ2-6,TRBV7-2,16
TGTGCCAGCAGTTTTCGGAGAGGCACTGAAGCTTTCTTT,CASSFRRGTEAFF,.,.,TRBJ1-1,TRBV6-5,13